This T cell receptor (beta chain) came from a study of radiation and T cells in renal cell carcinoma. Study-wide results and caveats: Dominant CDR3 motifs occupied more repertoire in irradiated than control tumors.

This CDR3 has 13 amino acids. V lost 3 bases and J lost 8, with 13 bases in between. CDR1 and CDR2 (germline): SGHNT, YENEEA. For this clone: Its antigen is unidentified.

The sample's treatment: treatment-naive control, cytoreductive nephrectomy. The repertoire was sequenced with immunoSEQ multiplex PCR; TCRdb's copy has only in-frame clones and lacks some. Here the sample spans roughly 9,800 clones, 58% being singletons. This TCR was sampled from a man aged 35 to 55 with renal cell carcinoma. The source material was tumor tissue, sampled from a patient whose treatment was nephrectomy without radiotherapy. The chain couples TRBV11-3 to TRBJ1-2, with D hard to call. CDR3 in amino acids: CASSLYPSSGYTF. In nucleotides, the CDR3 is TGTGCCAGCAGCTTGTATCCGTCAAGCGGCTACACCTTC.